The present TCR beta chain was sequenced within a study of cytomegalovirus exposure and HLA in healthy donors. The study, taken as a whole, reports: The listing of 160 or so TCR beta chains classed them as cytomegalovirus-associated. DRB1 had the most TCR associations and HLA-C the fewest, a later analysis found, with rates varying by HLA locus.

Regarding this clone: Its antigen is still unknown.

Amplification used 60 Vbeta primers and 13 Jbeta primers. Method: immunoSEQ multiplex PCR; TCRdb's copy keeps in-frame clones and lacks some. The sample holds about 140,000 clones, roughly 79% seen once. The source is a man younger than 40 in good health and CMV-seropositive. What was sequenced was PBMCs.

The CDR3 sequence: CASSAGTGGDNEQFF. CDR3 nucleotides: TGTGCCAGTAGTGCAGGGACAGGGGGTGACAATGAGCAGTTCTTC. The chain has TRBV19 and TRBJ2-1, with 11 bases aligning to TRBD1. This CDR3 has 15 amino acids. The J segment lost 5 bases and the V segment lost 5 bases, leaving 5 bases of the junction unmatched. CDR1 and CDR2 from the germline V gene are LNHDA and SQIVND (reference sequence).